The entry below describes one T cell receptor (beta chain). Sequenced by immunoSEQ multiplex PCR; TCRdb stores in-frame clones only, minus some. This table holds about 680,000 clones, about 89% found once. These data come from a study of Ad26.COV2.S vaccination and SARS-CoV-2 variants. Across the study: Participant was drawn from the COV1001 Ad26.COV2.S trial arm.

The CDR3 length is 12 residues. V lost 1 base and J lost 6, with 8 bases in between. Germline assignment: CDR1 SGHRS and CDR2 YFSETQ. Treatment described: 15 to 20 received Ad26.COV2.S at low or high dose, single or two shots; several received placebo; per-sample allocation not given. Samples came from day 63 after the first vaccine or placebo injection. The study used a vaccine consisting of an Ad26 vector that expressed Wuhan-strain SARS-CoV-2 spike. The material sequenced was peripheral blood, taken in a trial of Ad26.COV2.S vaccine versus placebo. The rearrangement joins TRBV5-1 to TRBJ2-7; no clear D gene. The sequence was obtained from a person aged 18-65 years who received the Ad26.COV2.S COVID-19 vaccine or a placebo. DNA for the CDR3: TGCGCCAGCAGCTTGAATGTTTTCGAGCAGTACTTC. Translated, it gives CASSLNVFEQYF.